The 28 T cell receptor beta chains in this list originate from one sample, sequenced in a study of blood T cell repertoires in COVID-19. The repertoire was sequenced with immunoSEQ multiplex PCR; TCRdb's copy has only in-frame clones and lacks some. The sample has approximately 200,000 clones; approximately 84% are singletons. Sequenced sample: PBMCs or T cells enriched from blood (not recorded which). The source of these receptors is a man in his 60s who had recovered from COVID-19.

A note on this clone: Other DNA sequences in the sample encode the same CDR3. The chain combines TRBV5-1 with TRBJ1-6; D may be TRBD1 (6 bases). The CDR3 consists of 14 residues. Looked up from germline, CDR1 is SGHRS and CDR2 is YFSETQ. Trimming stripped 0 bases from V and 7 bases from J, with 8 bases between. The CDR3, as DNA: TGCGCCAGCAGCTTGGGACAGGAGAATTCACCCCTCCACTTT. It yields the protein CASSLGQENSPLHF.

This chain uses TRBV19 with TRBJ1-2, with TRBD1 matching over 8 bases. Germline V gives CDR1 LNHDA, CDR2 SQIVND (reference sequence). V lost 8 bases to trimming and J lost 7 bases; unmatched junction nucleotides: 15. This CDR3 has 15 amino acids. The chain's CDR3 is CASAPTWGQDPGYTF. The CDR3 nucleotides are TGTGCCAGTGCCCCTACGTGGGGACAGGACCCTGGCTACACCTTC. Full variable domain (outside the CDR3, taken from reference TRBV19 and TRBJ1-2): DGGITQSPKYLFRKEGQNVTLSCEQNLNHDAMYWYRQDPGQGLRLIYYSQIVNDFQKGDIAEGYSVSREKKESFPLTVTSAQKNPTAFYLCASAPTWGQDPGYTFGSGTRLTVV.

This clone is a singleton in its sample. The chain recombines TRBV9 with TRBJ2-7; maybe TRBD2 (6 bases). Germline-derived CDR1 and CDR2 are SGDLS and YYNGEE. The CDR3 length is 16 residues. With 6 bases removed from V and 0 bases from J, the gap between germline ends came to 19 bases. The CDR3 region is CASTATGTDHSYEQYF. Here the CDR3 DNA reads TGTGCCAGCACCGCAACCGGGACTGATCACTCCTACGAGCAGTACTTC.

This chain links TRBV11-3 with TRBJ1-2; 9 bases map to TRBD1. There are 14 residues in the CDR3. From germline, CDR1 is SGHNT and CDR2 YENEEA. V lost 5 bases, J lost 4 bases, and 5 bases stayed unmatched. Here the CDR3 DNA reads TGTGCCAGCAGCCACACAGGGGGCCCCTATGGCTACACCTTC. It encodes CASSHTGGPYGYTF.

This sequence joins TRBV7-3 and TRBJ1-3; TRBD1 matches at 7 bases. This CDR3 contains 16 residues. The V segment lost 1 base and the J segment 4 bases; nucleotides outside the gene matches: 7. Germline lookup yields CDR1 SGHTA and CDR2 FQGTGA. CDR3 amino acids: CASSLNPRGLGNTIYF. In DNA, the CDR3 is TGTGCCAGCAGCTTAAATCCAAGGGGGCTCGGAAACACCATATATTTT.

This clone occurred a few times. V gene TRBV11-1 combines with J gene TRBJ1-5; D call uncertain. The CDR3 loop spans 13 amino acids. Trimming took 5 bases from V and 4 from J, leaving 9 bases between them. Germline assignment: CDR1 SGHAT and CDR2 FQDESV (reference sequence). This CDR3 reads CASSQSRNQPQHF. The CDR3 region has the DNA TGTGCCAGCAGCCAATCCAGGAATCAGCCCCAGCATTTT.

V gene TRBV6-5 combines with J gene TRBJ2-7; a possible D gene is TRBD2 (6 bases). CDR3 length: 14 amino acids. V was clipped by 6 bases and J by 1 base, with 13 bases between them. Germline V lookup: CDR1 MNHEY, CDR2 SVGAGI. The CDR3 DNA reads TGTGCCAGCAGCTATGGACGGGAGTCCTACGAGCAGTACTTC. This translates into CASSYGRESYEQYF.

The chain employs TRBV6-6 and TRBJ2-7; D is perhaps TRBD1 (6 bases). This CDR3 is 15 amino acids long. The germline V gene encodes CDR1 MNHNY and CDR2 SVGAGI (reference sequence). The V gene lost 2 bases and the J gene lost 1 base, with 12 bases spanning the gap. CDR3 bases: TGTGCCAGCAGTTACAAGGCAGGGGCATCCTACGAGCAGTACTTC. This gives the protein CASSYKAGASYEQYF.

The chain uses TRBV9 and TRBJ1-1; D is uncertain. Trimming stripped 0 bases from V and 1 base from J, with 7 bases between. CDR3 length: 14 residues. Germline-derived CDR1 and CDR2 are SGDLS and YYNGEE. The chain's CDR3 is CASSVVQTNTEAFF. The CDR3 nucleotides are TGTGCCAGCAGCGTAGTACAAACGAACACTGAAGCTTTCTTT.

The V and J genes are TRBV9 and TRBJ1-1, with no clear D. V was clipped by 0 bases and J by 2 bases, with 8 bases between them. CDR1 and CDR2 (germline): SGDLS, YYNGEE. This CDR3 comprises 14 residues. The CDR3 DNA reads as TGTGCCAGCAGCGTAGCTACGGTAAACACTGAAGCTTTCTTT. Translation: CASSVATVNTEAFF.

Here the CDR3 reads CASSYSAGGIIAKNIQYF. In nucleotides, the CDR3 is TGTGCCAGCAGTTACTCTGCGGGGGGGATAATAGCCAAAAACATTCAGTACTTC. The V call is TRBV6-2 or TRBV6-3, the J call TRBJ2-4, with 9 bases aligning to TRBD2. Germline trimming cut 0 bases from V and 0 bases from J; bases unmatched to any gene: 6. CDR1 and CDR2 (germline): MNHEY, SVGEGT. The CDR3 is made up of 18 amino acids.

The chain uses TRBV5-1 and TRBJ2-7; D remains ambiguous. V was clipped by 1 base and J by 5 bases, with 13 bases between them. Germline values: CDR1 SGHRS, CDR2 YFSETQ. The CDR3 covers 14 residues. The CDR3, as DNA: TGCGCCAGCAGCTTGTCCCCCAGGAACGACGAGCAGTACTTC. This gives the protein CASSLSPRNDEQYF.

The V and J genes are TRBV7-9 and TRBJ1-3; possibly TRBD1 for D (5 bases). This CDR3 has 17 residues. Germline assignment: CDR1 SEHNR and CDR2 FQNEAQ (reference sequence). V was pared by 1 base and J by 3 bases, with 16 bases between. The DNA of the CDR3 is TGTGCCAGCAGCTTAGGCCCAGGGTACGGCAGTGGAAACACCATATATTTT. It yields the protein CASSLGPGYGSGNTIYF.

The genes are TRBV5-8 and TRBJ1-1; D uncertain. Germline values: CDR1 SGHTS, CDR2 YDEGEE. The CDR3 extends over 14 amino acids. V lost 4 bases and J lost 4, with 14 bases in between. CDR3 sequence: CASSAQGRSTEAFF. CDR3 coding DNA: TGTGCCAGCAGCGCCCAAGGGAGGAGCACTGAAGCTTTCTTT.

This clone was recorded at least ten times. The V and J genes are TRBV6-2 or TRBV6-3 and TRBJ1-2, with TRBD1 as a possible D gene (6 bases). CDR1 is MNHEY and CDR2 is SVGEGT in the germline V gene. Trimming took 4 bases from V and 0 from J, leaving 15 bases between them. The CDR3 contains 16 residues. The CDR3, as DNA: TGTGCCAGCAGTTCGGACAGACCCCCGGCTAACTATGGCTACACCTTC. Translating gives CASSSDRPPANYGYTF.

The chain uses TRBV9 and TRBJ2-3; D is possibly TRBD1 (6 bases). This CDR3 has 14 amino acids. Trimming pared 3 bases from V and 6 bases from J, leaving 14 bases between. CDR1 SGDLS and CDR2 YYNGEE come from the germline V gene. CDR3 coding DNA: TGTGCCAGCAGCGGGGGGCCAGGCGGTGATACGCAGTATTTT. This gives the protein CASSGGPGGDTQYF.

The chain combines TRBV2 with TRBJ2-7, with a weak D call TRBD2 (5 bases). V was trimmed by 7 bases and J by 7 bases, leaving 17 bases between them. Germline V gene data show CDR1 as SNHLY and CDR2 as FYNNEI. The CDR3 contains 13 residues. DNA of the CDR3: TGTGCCAGCACCAGAGGACTGCCCGAGGAGCAGTACTTC. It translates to CASTRGLPEEQYF.

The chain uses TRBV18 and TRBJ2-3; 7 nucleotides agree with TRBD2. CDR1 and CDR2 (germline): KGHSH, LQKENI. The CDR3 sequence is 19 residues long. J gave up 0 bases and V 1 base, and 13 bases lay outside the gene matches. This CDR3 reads CASSPQGRETIYSTDTQYF. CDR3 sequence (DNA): TGTGCCAGCTCACCACAAGGGCGGGAGACCATCTATAGCACAGATACGCAGTATTTT.

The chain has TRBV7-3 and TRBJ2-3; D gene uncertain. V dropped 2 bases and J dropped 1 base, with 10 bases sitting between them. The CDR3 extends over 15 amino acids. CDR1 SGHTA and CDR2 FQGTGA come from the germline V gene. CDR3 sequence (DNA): TGTGCCAGCAGCTTAGTGTTAGGAGGCACAGATACGCAGTATTTT. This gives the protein CASSLVLGGTDTQYF.

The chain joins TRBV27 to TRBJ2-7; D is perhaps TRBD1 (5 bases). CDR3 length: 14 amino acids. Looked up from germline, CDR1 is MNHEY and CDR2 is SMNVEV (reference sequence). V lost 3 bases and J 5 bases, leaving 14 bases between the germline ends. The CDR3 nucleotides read TGTGCCAGCAGTTTCGGACACACGATGAACGAGCAGTACTTC. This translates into CASSFGHTMNEQYF.

The CDR3 spells CASSSAPPVRNEKLFF. CDR3 nucleotide sequence: TGTGCCAGCAGCTCCGCCCCGCCGGTTAGAAATGAAAAACTGTTTTTT. This chain links TRBV5-5 with TRBJ1-4; D unclear. V lost 3 bases to trimming and J lost 5 bases, with 17 bases between them. The germline gives CDR1 SGHKS, CDR2 YYEKEE (reference sequence). The CDR3 covers 16 residues.

This chain's CDR3 is CASSQDGGNTEAFF. The DNA of the CDR3 is TGTGCCAGCAGCCAAGACGGTGGGAACACTGAAGCTTTCTTT. The V gene is TRBV4-2, the J gene TRBJ1-1; D is unresolved. V was clipped by 0 bases and J by 1 base, with 6 bases between them. This CDR3 comprises 14 residues. Germline CDR1 LGHNA, CDR2 YNFKEQ.

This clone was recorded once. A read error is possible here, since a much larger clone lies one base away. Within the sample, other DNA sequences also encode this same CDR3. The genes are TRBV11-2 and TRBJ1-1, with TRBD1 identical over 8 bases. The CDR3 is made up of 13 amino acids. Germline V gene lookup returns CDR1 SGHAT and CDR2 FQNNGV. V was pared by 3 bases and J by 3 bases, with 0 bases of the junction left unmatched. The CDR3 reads CASSLDRDTEAFF. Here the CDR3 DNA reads TGTGCCAGCAGCTTGGACAGGGACACTGAAGCTTTCTTT.

The CDR3, as DNA: TGTGCCAGCAACACCGGGACAGAGTCTGGAAACACCATATATTTT. It codes for CASNTGTESGNTIYF. V and J are TRBV7-2 and TRBJ1-3, with 7 bases lining up with TRBD1. Germline V lookup: CDR1 SGHTA, CDR2 FQGNSA. This CDR3 comprises 15 residues. Trimming cost V 7 bases and J 1 base; bases outside gene matches: 7.

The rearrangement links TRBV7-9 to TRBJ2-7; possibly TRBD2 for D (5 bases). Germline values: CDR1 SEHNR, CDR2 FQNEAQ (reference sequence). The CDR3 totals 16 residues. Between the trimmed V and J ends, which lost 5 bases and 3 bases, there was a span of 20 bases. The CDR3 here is CASSPVPDKGDYEQYF. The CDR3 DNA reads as TGTGCCAGCAGCCCCGTGCCCGACAAGGGAGACTACGAGCAGTACTTC.

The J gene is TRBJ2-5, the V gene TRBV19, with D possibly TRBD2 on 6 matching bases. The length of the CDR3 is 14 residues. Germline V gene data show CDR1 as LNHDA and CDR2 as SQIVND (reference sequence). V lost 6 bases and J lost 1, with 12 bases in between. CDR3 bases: TGTGCCAGTAGCCTTACTAGCCTCCAAGAGACCCAGTACTTC. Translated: CASSLTSLQETQYF. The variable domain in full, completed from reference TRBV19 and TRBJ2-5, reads DGGITQSPKYLFRKEGQNVTLSCEQNLNHDAMYWYRQDPGQGLRLIYYSQIVNDFQKGDIAEGYSVSREKKESFPLTVTSAQKNPTAFYLCASSLTSLQETQYFGPGTRLLVL.

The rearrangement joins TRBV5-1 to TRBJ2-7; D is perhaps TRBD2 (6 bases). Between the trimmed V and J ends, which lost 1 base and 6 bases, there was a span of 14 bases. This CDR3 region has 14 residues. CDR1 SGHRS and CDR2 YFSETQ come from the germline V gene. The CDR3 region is CASSLSPGVGEQYF. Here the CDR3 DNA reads TGCGCCAGCAGCTTGAGCCCGGGGGTTGGCGAGCAGTACTTC.

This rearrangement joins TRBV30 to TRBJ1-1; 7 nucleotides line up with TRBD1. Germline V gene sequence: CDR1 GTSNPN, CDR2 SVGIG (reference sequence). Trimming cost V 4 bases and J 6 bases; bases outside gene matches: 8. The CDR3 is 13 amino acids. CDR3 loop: CAWMTGSWAEAFF. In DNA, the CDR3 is TGTGCCTGGATGACAGGGAGTTGGGCTGAAGCTTTCTTT.